This T cell receptor (beta chain) was observed in a study of blood T cell repertoires in COVID-19. This CDR3 region has 12 residues. The V and J ends lost 3 bases and 6 bases respectively, with 8 bases between them. CDR1 is LNHDA and CDR2 is SQIVND in the germline V gene (reference sequence). A few counts support this clone. Generated by immunoSEQ multiplex PCR, the TCRdb table keeps only in-frame clones and is missing some. This repertoire shows 100,000 to 150,000 clones, roughly 86% found once; its top ten account for roughly 11%. Specimen: peripheral blood. J is TRBJ1-2 and V is TRBV19; D uncertain. This clonotype originated in a woman between 70 and 85 years old with COVID-19, enrolled during active disease. The CDR3 protein is CASSMWANGYTF. CDR3 sequence (DNA): TGTGCCAGTAGTATGTGGGCTAATGGCTACACCTTC.